One and the same sample provided the 21 T cell receptor beta chains below, sequenced in a study of graft-versus-host responses after intestinal transplantation. The data were produced by immunoSEQ multiplex PCR, yet TCRdb's version contains in-frame clones alone and is incomplete. The sample holds about 120,000 clones, roughly 93% seen once. These receptors' targets are unknown. Sequences were derived from unstimulated CD4+ T cells sorted from spleen or lymph node cells, sampled before intestinal transplant. The receptor set was obtained from a human donor who received an intestinal transplant.

This clone showed up just a few times. The chain joins TRBV6-1 to TRBJ2-7, with 8 bases that match TRBD1. Germline V gene lookup returns CDR1 MNHNS and CDR2 SASEGT. The V segment lost 6 bases and the J segment 4 bases; nucleotides outside the gene matches: 8. There are 14 residues in the CDR3. CDR3 residues: CASRNTGGRYEQYF. The CDR3 coding sequence is TGTGCCAGCAGGAATACAGGGGGAAGGTACGAGCAGTACTTC.

The chain uses TRBV2 and TRBJ2-7; 7 bases are a match to TRBD1. Germline-derived CDR1 and CDR2 are SNHLY and FYNNEI. Trimming removed 8 bases from V and 2 bases from J; junction bases left unmatched: 9. The CDR3 has 14 amino acids. The CDR3 nucleotides are TGTGCCAGCGAGAGGGGCAGGGGGACCTACGAGCAGTACTTC. Its protein product is CASERGRGTYEQYF.

The V call is TRBV6-5, the J call TRBJ2-3; D ambiguous. This CDR3 region has 13 residues. V was pared by 6 bases and J by 3 bases, with 10 bases between. Germline CDR1 is MNHEY and CDR2 is SVGAGI. In nucleotides, the CDR3 is TGTGCCAGCAGGCCTAGTCGGACAGATACGCAGTATTTT. Residues: CASRPSRTDTQYF.

The chain joins TRBV6-1 to TRBJ2-5; D is unresolved. Trimming removed 5 bases at V and 4 bases at J, with 5 bases between. The length of the CDR3 is 11 residues. Germline assignment: CDR1 MNHNS and CDR2 SASEGT. The CDR3 DNA sequence: TGTGCCAGCAGTTCCCTAGAGACCCAGTACTTC. Translation: CASSSLETQYF.

The chain uses TRBV19 and TRBJ1-1, with TRBD1 matching 8 bases. CDR1 and CDR2 (germline): LNHDA, SQIVND (reference sequence). This CDR3 is built from 14 residues. V lost 1 base to trimming and J lost 7 bases; unmatched junction nucleotides: 5. In nucleotides, the CDR3 is TGTGCCAGTAGTATAGTCGGGACAGGTTTTGAAGCTTTCTTT. It codes for CASSIVGTGFEAFF.

Only one count was recorded for this clone. The chain has TRBV19 and TRBJ2-1, with D tentatively TRBD2 (6 bases). CDR3 length: 17 residues. V was pared by 6 bases and J by 0 bases, with 18 bases between. The germline V gene encodes CDR1 LNHDA and CDR2 SQIVND (reference sequence). CDR3 sequence reads: CASSHGTPETSYNEQFF. CDR3 DNA: TGTGCCAGTAGCCACGGGACTCCAGAAACCTCCTACAATGAGCAGTTCTTC. Full variable domain (missing parts from reference TRBV19 and TRBJ2-1): DGGITQSPKYLFRKEGQNVTLSCEQNLNHDAMYWYRQDPGQGLRLIYYSQIVNDFQKGDIAEGYSVSREKKESFPLTVTSAQKNPTAFYLCASSHGTPETSYNEQFFGPGTRLTVL.

This chain links TRBV6-5 with TRBJ2-2; possible D gene TRBD2, 6 bases. The germline CDR1 and CDR2 sequences are MNHEY and SVGAGI. The CDR3 loop spans 15 amino acids. The ends were cut back, 5 bases at V and 1 base at J, with 11 bases in the middle. Here the CDR3 DNA reads TGTGCCAGCAGTCGTAATAGCGGGAACACCGGGGAGCTGTTTTTT. Encoded protein: CASSRNSGNTGELFF.

The chain links TRBV11-1 to TRBJ2-1; 12 bases are a match to TRBD2. The V gene end was trimmed by 5 bases and the J gene end by 4 bases; junction bases not matched to a gene: 3. Germline V lookup: CDR1 SGHAT, CDR2 FQDESV (reference sequence). This CDR3 has 15 residues. CDR3 nucleotide sequence: TGTGCCAGCAGCACAGGACTAGCGGGATACAATGAGCAGTTCTTC. It is translated as CASSTGLAGYNEQFF. The entire variable domain, with the rest obtained from reference TRBV11-1 and TRBJ2-1, is as follows: EAEVAQSPRYKITEKSQAVAFWCDPISGHATLYWYRQILGQGPELLVQFQDESVVDDSQLPKDRFSAERLKGVDSTLKIQPAELGDSAMYLCASSTGLAGYNEQFFGPGTRLTVL.

The gene calls are TRBV6-6 and TRBJ2-7; either TRBD1 or TRBD2 may supply D (5 bases each). CDR1 MNHNY and CDR2 SVGAGI come from the germline V gene (reference sequence). V lost 7 bases and J 3 bases, leaving 16 bases between the germline ends. The CDR3 extends over 14 amino acids. CDR3 protein: CASTYEGMYYEQYF. CDR3 nucleotide sequence: TGTGCCAGCACCTACGAGGGGATGTACTACGAGCAGTACTTC.

The chain combines TRBV19 with TRBJ1-5; D not certain. V lost 3 bases to trimming and J lost 2 bases, with 11 bases between them. The CDR3 runs 15 residues. CDR1 is LNHDA and CDR2 is SQIVND in the germline V gene (reference sequence). CDR3 bases: TGTGCCAGTAGTATGGGTTTTAGGGGCAATCAGCCCCAGCATTTT. Encoded protein: CASSMGFRGNQPQHF.

V is TRBV18 and J is TRBJ2-1; TRBD1 might be the D (6 bases). This CDR3 is 15 amino acids long. Trimming pared 2 bases from V and 7 bases from J, leaving 15 bases between. Germline CDR1 and CDR2: KGHSH and LQKENI. CDR3 sequence (DNA): TGTGCCAGCTCACCATGGGAACAGGGTCGAAATGAGCAGTTCTTC. Protein: CASSPWEQGRNEQFF.

The chain carries TRBV2 and TRBJ2-1; perhaps TRBD2 as D (6 bases). This CDR3 is built from 16 residues. Deletions cut 6 bases from V and 6 bases from J, with 21 bases between. Germline V gives CDR1 SNHLY, CDR2 FYNNEI. The CDR3 DNA sequence: TGTGCCAGCAGCCCATCAACCACACCGCGGGGCAATGAGCAGTTCTTC. Translating it yields CASSPSTTPRGNEQFF.

The chain carries TRBV6-6 and TRBJ2-4, with D maybe TRBD2 (6 bases). The germline CDR1 and CDR2 sequences are MNHNY and SVGAGI (reference sequence). Trimming removed 5 bases from V and 3 bases from J, with 14 bases in between. There are 15 residues in the CDR3. CDR3 sequence (DNA): TGTGCCAGCAGTACCACCTCGGAGGGCAAAAACATTCAGTACTTC. This sequence encodes CASSTTSEGKNIQYF.

This rearrangement joins TRBV9 to TRBJ2-1; D is possibly TRBD2 (6 bases). Trimming left V 4 bases short and J 2 bases short, with 16 bases between. The CDR3 spans 16 residues. Germline V CDR1 and CDR2: SGDLS, YYNGEE. The CDR3 DNA reads TGTGCCAGCAGCCTGACCCTAGCGAGGCCCTACAATGAGCAGTTCTTC. The encoded protein is CASSLTLARPYNEQFF.

The chain links TRBV5-1 to TRBJ2-3; TRBD2 is a possible D gene (8 bases). In germline, CDR1 is SGHRS, CDR2 YFSETQ. Trimming removed 4 bases at V and 2 bases at J, with 23 bases between. This CDR3 spans 18 amino acids. The CDR3 nucleotides read TGCGCCAGCAGCCCCGGACAGGTTCTAGCGGGCTACACAGATACGCAGTATTTT. Protein product: CASSPGQVLAGYTDTQYF.

The rearrangement links TRBV7-9 to TRBJ1-3; D unresolved. Germline values: CDR1 SEHNR, CDR2 FQNEAQ (reference sequence). Between the trimmed V and J ends, which lost 5 bases and 4 bases, there was a span of 21 bases. The CDR3 runs 17 residues. CDR3 in DNA: TGTGCCAGCAGCCCCCCGGGCAGTGAGGTGTTCGGAAACACCATATATTTT. It yields the protein CASSPPGSEVFGNTIYF. The variable domain in full, with the rest retrieved from reference TRBV7-9 and TRBJ1-3, is DTGVSQNPRHKITKRGQNVTFRCDPISEHNRLYWYRQTLGQGPEFLTYFQNEAQLEKSRLLSDRFSAERPKGSFSTLEIQRTEQGDSAMYLCASSPPGSEVFGNTIYFGEGSWLTVV.

CDR3 nucleotide sequence: TGCGCCAGCAGCCTGAAAGAACCGGGACAGGGATATGGCTACACCTTC. Its translation: CASSLKEPGQGYGYTF. The chain employs TRBV4-1 and TRBJ1-2; 9 positions match TRBD1. This CDR3 comprises 16 residues. Germline-derived CDR1 and CDR2 are MGHRA and YSYEKL. V trimming: 4 bases; J trimming: 5 bases; junction bases outside the gene matches: 11.

The genes are TRBV7-2 and TRBJ2-7; D is unclear. V was shortened by 1 base and J by 4 bases, with 17 bases between the two germline ends. Per the germline V gene, CDR1 is SGHTA and CDR2 is FQGNSA. This CDR3 comprises 16 residues. CDR3 DNA: TGTGCCAGCAGCTTAGTAGGGTCCAGAGCCCGGTACGAGCAGTACTTC. Translating it yields CASSLVGSRARYEQYF.

The chain has TRBV7-6 and TRBJ2-2, with a weak D call TRBD1 (6 bases). CDR3 length: 17 amino acids. The ends were cut back, 1 base at V and 4 bases at J, with 16 bases in the middle. Per the germline V gene, CDR1 is SGHVS and CDR2 is FNYEAQ. The CDR3: CASSLETGPRVTGELFF. For the CDR3, the DNA is TGTGCCAGCAGCTTAGAGACAGGCCCGCGGGTCACCGGGGAGCTGTTTTTT.

This clone was recorded only once. The same CDR3 can be traced to other DNA sequences in this sample. The CDR3 region has the DNA TGTGCCAGCTCCCCAGCGGGTAGCTCCTACAATGAGCAGTTCTTC. Translated, it gives CASSPAGSSYNEQFF. The chain employs TRBV18 and TRBJ2-1; a weak D match, TRBD2 (6 bases). Germline-derived CDR1 and CDR2 are KGHSH and LQKENI. The CDR3 contains 15 residues. V dropped 6 bases and J dropped 0 bases, with 12 bases sitting between them.

The J gene is TRBJ1-1, the V gene TRBV6-1; perhaps TRBD1 as D (6 bases). The CDR3 contains 15 residues. Germline assignment: CDR1 MNHNS and CDR2 SASEGT. The V gene lost 0 bases and the J gene lost 6 bases, with 14 bases spanning the gap. The CDR3 loop reads CASSEARGVAAEAFF. The CDR3 coding sequence is TGTGCCAGCAGTGAAGCAAGGGGGGTTGCAGCTGAAGCTTTCTTT.